This T cell receptor beta chain was captured by sequencing in a study of T cell repertoires in cytomegalovirus infection (dated by TCRdb to between 2018 and 2021). Describing the broader study: Recently identified HLA-C-restricted CMV epitopes, whose presentation resists viral immunomodulation, were targeted by peptide stimulations together with well-studied HLA-B-restricted epitopes. Because public TCR beta signatures pointed to carriage of CMV infection together with the matching HLA type, the HLA type of each donor mattered for the analysis. What the research found in general, with its limitations: In both this cohort and an independent roughly 350-donor cohort, the cumulative frequency of public TCR beta family members distinguished carriers of CMV infection plus the relevant HLA type. The ex vivo response was dominated by HLA-C-restricted CMV-specific TCR beta clonotypes, and the single most frequent clonotype in two of eight donors was supplied by these HLA-C-restricted clonotypes.

Taken from cysteine to phenylalanine, the CDR3 has 14 residues. Of the read, only the CDR3 DNA is kept; its 42 bases are in frame from base 1. Trimming removed 6 bases from V and 3 bases from J, leaving 15 bases between the germline ends. The intended sense of this specimen's treatment or condition label: in vitro stimulation with specific CMV peptide epitopes to enrich CMV-specific T cells. The listed sequencing device is Illumina HiSeq 1500. TCRdb took the public reads, trimmed them with fastp at Q25, ran MiXCR for clone calling and kept in-frame beta chains. Rows are unified per CDR3 protein, each entry keeping the most common DNA and genes. The sample table shows some 590,000 distinct CDR3 sequences, and over 35% are seen once. Around 46% of the sample goes to the ten largest clones. To note about this clonotype: This receptor's antigen is unknown. No per-base quality is available; no much larger clone lies one base away.

The receptor was isolated from a human donor in good health (CMV status not recorded). Some clones in this sample may be carry-over from other donors' samples. The chain was built from TRBV12-3 or TRBV12-4 and TRBJ2-7; the D gene lacks a confident call. This specimen consisted of cultured PBMCs, obtained from culture after CMV antigen stimulation. Read as DNA, the sequence is TGTGCCAGCAGCAAGGCCGCTGGGAACTACGAGCAGTACTTC. It is translated as CASSKAAGNYEQYF.